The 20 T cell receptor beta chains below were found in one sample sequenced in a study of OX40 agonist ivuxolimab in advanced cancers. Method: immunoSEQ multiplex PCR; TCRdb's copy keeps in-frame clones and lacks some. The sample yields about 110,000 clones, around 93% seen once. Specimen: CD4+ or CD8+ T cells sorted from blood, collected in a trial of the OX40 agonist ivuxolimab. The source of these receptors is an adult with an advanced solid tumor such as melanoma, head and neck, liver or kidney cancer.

CDR3 protein: CASSEGLEGGYTF. The CDR3 region has the DNA TGTGCCAGCAGTGAAGGCCTCGAGGGCGGCTACACCTTC. The chain couples TRBV6-1 to TRBJ1-2, with D hard to call. V lost 1 base and J 8 bases, leaving 11 bases between the germline ends. The CDR3 spans 13 residues. Germline CDR1 is MNHNS and CDR2 is SASEGT.

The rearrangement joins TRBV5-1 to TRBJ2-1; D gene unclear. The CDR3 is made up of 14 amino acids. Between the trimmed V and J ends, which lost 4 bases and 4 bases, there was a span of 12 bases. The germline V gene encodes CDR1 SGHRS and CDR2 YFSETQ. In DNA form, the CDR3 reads TGCGCCAGCAGCCCGAGGACGGAATACAATGAGCAGTTCTTC. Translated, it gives CASSPRTEYNEQFF.

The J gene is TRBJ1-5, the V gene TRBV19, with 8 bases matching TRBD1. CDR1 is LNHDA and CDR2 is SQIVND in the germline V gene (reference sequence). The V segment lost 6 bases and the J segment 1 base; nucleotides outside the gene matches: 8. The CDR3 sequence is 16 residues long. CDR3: CASRAGQGESNQPQHF. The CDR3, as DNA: TGTGCCAGTAGGGCCGGACAGGGAGAGAGCAATCAGCCCCAGCATTTT. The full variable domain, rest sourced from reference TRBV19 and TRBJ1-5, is DGGITQSPKYLFRKEGQNVTLSCEQNLNHDAMYWYRQDPGQGLRLIYYSQIVNDFQKGDIAEGYSVSREKKESFPLTVTSAQKNPTAFYLCASRAGQGESNQPQHFGDGTRLSIL.

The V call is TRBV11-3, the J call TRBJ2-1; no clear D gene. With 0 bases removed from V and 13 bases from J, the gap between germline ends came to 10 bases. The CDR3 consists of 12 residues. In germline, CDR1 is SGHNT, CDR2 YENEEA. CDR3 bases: TGTGCCAGCAGCTTAGATGAATCGGAACAGTTCTTC. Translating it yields CASSLDESEQFF. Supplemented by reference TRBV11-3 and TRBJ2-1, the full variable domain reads EAGVVQSPRYKIIEKKQPVAFWCNPISGHNTLYWYLQNLGQGPELLIRYENEEAVDDSQLPKDRFSAERLKGVDSTLKIQPAELGDSAVYLCASSLDESEQFFGPGTRLTVL.

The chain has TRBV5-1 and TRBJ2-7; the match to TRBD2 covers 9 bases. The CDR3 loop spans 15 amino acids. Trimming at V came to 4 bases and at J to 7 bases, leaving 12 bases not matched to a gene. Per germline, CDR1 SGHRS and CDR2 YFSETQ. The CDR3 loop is CASSPAVSGGWEQYF. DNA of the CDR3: TGCGCCAGCAGCCCGGCGGTTAGCGGGGGCTGGGAGCAGTACTTC.

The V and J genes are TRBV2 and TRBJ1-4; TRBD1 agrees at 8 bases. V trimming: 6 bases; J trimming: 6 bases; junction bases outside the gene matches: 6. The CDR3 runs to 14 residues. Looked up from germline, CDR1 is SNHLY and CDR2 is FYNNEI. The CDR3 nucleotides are TGTGCCAGCAGCAAGGACAGGGCAGATGAAAAACTGTTTTTT. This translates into CASSKDRADEKLFF.

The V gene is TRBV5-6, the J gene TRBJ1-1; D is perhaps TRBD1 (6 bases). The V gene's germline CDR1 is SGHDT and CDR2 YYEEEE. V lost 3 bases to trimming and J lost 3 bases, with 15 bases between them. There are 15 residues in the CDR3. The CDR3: CASSSPQGSYTEAFF. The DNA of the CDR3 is TGTGCCAGCAGCTCCCCACAGGGTTCTTACACTGAAGCTTTCTTT.

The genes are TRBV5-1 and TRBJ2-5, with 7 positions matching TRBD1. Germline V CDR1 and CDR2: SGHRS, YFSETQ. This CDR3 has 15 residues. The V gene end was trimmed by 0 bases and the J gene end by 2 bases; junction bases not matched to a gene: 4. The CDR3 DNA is TGCGCCAGCAGCTTGGACGCAGGGGGTCAAGAGACCCAGTACTTC. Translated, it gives CASSLDAGGQETQYF.

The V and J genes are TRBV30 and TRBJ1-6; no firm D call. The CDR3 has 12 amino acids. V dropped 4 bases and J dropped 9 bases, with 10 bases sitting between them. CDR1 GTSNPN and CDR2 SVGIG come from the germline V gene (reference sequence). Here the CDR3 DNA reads TGTGCCTGGACCCAGCCCCCTTCACCCCTCCACTTT. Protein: CAWTQPPSPLHF.

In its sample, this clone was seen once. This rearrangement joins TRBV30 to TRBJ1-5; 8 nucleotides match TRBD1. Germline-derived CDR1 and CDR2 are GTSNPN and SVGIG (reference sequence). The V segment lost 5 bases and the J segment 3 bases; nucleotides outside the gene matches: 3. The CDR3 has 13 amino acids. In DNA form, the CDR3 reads TGTGCCTGGTCGGGACAGGACAATCAGCCCCAGCATTTT. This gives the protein CAWSGQDNQPQHF.

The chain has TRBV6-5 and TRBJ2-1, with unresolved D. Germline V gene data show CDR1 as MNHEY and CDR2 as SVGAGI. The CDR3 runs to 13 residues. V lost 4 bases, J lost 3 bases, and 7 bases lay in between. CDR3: CASSSNNYNEQFF. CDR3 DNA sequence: TGTGCCAGCAGTTCAAACAACTACAATGAGCAGTTCTTC.

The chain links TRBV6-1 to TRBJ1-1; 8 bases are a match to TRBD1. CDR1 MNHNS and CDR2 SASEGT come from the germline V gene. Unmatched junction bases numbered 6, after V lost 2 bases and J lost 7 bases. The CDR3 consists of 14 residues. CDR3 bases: TGTGCCAGCAGTGAAACAGGGGGGAGAGATGAAGCTTTCTTT. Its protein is CASSETGGRDEAFF.

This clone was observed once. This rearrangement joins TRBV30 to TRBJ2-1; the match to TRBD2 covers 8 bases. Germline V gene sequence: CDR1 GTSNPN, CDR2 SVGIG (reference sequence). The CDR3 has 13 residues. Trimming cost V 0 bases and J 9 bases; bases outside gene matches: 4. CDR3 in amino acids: CAWSVAGGSEQFF. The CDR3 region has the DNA TGTGCCTGGAGTGTGGCGGGGGGATCTGAGCAGTTCTTC.

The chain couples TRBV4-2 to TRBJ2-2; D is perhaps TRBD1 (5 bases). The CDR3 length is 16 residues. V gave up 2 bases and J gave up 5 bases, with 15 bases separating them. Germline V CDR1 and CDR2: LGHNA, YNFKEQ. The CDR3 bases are TGTGCCAGCAGCCAACCCCGCAGGGATGGGACCGGGGAGCTGTTTTTT. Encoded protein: CASSQPRRDGTGELFF.

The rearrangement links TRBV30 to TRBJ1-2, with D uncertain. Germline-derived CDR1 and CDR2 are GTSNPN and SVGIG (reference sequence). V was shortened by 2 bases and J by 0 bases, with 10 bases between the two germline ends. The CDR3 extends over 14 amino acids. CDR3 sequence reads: CAWSLRKTNYGYTF. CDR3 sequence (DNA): TGTGCCTGGAGTCTTAGAAAAACTAACTATGGCTACACCTTC.

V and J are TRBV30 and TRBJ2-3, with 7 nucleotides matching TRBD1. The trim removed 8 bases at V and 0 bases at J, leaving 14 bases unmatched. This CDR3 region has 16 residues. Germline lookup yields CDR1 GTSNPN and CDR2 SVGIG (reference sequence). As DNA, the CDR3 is TGTGCCAGTCATGACAGGGCCCGTGGGAGCACAGATACGCAGTATTTT. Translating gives CASHDRARGSTDTQYF.

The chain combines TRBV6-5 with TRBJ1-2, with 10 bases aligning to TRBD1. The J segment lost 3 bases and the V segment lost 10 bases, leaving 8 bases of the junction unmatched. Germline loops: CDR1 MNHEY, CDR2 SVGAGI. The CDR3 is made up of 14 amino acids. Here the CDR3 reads CATSGQGDDYGYTF. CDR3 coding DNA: TGTGCCACCTCAGGACAGGGGGATGACTATGGCTACACCTTC.

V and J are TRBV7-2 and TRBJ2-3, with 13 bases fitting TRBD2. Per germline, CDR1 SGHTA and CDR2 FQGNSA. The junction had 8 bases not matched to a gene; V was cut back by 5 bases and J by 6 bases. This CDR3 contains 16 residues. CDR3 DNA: TGTGCCAGCAGCCACCGGACTAGCGGGGGTTGGGATACGCAGTATTTT. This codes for CASSHRTSGGWDTQYF.

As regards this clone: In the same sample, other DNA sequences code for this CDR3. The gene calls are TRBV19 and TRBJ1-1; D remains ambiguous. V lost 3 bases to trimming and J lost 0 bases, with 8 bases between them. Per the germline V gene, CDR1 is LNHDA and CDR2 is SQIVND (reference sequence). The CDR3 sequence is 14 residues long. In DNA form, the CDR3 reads TGTGCCAGTAGTATTTTTGGCGTGAACACTGAAGCTTTCTTT. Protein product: CASSIFGVNTEAFF.

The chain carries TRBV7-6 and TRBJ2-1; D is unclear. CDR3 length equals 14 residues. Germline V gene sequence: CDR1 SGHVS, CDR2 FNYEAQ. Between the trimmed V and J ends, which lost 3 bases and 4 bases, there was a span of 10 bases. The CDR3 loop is CASSLDPGYNEQFF. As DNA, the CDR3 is TGTGCCAGCAGCTTGGACCCTGGATACAATGAGCAGTTCTTC.